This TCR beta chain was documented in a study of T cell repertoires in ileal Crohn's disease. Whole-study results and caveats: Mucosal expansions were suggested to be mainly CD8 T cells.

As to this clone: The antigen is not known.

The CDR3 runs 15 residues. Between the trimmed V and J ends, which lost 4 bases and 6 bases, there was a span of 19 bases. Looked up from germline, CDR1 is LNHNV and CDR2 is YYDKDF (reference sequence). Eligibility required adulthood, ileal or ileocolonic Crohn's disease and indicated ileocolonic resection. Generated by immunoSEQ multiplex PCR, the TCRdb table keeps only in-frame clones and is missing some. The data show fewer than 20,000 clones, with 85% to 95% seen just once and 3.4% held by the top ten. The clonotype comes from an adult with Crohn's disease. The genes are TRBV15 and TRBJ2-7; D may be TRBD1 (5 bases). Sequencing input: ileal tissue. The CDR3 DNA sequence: TGTGCCACCAGCACCGACAGCCCTCCGACGGGCGAGCAGTACTTC. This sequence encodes CATSTDSPPTGEQYF.